These 14 T cell receptor beta chains originate from one sample sequenced in a study of OX40 agonist ivuxolimab in advanced cancers. TCRdb's copy holds only in-frame clones and misses some; the assay was immunoSEQ multiplex PCR. Of 98,000 or so clones listed, roughly 95% are singletons. Sequenced material: CD4+ or CD8+ T cells sorted from blood, taken in a trial of the OX40 agonist ivuxolimab. The source is an adult with an advanced solid tumor such as melanoma, head and neck, liver or kidney cancer.

The V call is TRBV6-5, the J call TRBJ2-7; D is perhaps TRBD2 (6 bases). Trimming left V 7 bases short and J 4 bases short, with 17 bases between. The CDR3 covers 14 residues. CDR1 MNHEY and CDR2 SVGAGI come from the germline V gene. The CDR3 nucleotides are TGTGCCAGCACCCGCCCTGGGGGGTATTACGAGCAGTACTTC. It translates to CASTRPGGYYEQYF.

This chain uses TRBV5-1 with TRBJ2-3; D unresolved. The CDR3 runs to 16 residues. CDR1 is SGHRS, CDR2 YFSETQ, per germline. The V and J ends lost 2 bases and 0 bases respectively, with 13 bases between them. CDR3 DNA sequence: TGCGCCAGCAGCTTTAATGCGCCCTCTAGCACAGATACGCAGTATTTT. This gives the protein CASSFNAPSSTDTQYF.

V is TRBV29-1 and J is TRBJ1-1; weak D call: TRBD1 (5 bases). V lost 7 bases to trimming and J lost 1 base, with 13 bases between them. The CDR3 runs 13 residues. Germline CDR1 SQVTM, CDR2 ANQGSEA. CDR3 sequence: CSATGAANTEAFF. DNA for the CDR3: TGCAGCGCCACTGGGGCGGCGAACACTGAAGCTTTCTTT.

The V gene is TRBV5-1, the J gene TRBJ2-7; the D is unclear. CDR3 length: 15 residues. V was cut by 7 bases and J by 1 base, with 18 bases left in between. Germline V gene lookup returns CDR1 SGHRS and CDR2 YFSETQ. As DNA, the CDR3 is TGCGCCAGCGTCGGCGGCGGTATGGGATCCTACGAGCAGTACTTC. Amino acid sequence: CASVGGGMGSYEQYF.

The chain links TRBV28 to TRBJ1-2; no clear D gene. This CDR3 has 16 amino acids. From germline, CDR1 is MDHEN and CDR2 SYDVKM. V lost 4 bases and J 0 bases, leaving 15 bases between the germline ends. The chain's CDR3 is CASSYPVGSSNYGYTF. CDR3 bases: TGTGCCAGCAGTTACCCCGTGGGCAGCTCTAACTATGGCTACACCTTC.

The chain couples TRBV28 to TRBJ2-7; D is undetermined. Looked up from germline, CDR1 is MDHEN and CDR2 is SYDVKM. The V end was cut by 6 bases, the J end by 2 bases, with 8 bases between. CDR3 length: 12 amino acids. CDR3 coding DNA: TGTGCCAGCAGGGACGGTACCTACGAGCAGTACTTC. It specifies CASRDGTYEQYF.

This clone is a singleton in its sample. This chain connects TRBV27 to TRBJ2-1, with 13 nucleotides matching TRBD2. With V trimmed by 5 bases and J by 7 bases, 14 bases remained unmatched. The CDR3 loop spans 18 amino acids. The germline gives CDR1 MNHEY, CDR2 SMNVEV (reference sequence). CDR3 sequence (DNA): TGTGCCAGCAGTGCCACTAGCGGGAGGGCGGTATGGGTAAATGAGCAGTTCTTC. Amino acids: CASSATSGRAVWVNEQFF.

J is TRBJ1-2 and V is TRBV19; D might be TRBD1 (5 bases). Looked up from germline, CDR1 is LNHDA and CDR2 is SQIVND (reference sequence). V was cut by 4 bases and J by 1 base, with 16 bases left in between. This CDR3 has 16 amino acids. This chain's CDR3 is CASSTQDSFYNYGYTF. Written as DNA, the CDR3 is TGTGCCAGTAGTACTCAAGACAGCTTTTATAACTATGGCTACACCTTC.

CDR3 sequence (DNA): TGTGCCAGCAGCTTCCAGGGCGGAGAGACCCAGTACTTC. The encoded protein is CASSFQGGETQYF. The chain couples TRBV7-2 to TRBJ2-5, with a weak D call TRBD1 (5 bases). This CDR3 region has 13 residues. V lost 3 bases, J lost 4 bases, and 9 bases lay in between. The germline V gene has CDR1 SGHTA and CDR2 FQGNSA.

The V call is TRBV18, the J call TRBJ1-5; D is undetermined. This CDR3 has 13 residues. CDR1 and CDR2 from the germline V gene are KGHSH and LQKENI. V dropped 3 bases and J dropped 4 bases, with 7 bases sitting between them. CDR3 sequence (DNA): TGTGCCAGCTCACCCTCGGTGAATCAGCCCCAGCATTTT. Translated: CASSPSVNQPQHF.

The chain is built from TRBV18 and TRBJ2-2; the match to TRBD1 covers 8 bases. V dropped 6 bases and J dropped 1; count of bases not matched to a gene: 4. This CDR3 is 15 amino acids long. Per germline, CDR1 KGHSH and CDR2 LQKENI. The CDR3 DNA is TGTGCCAGCTCCCTAGGACAGGGGAACACCGGGGAGCTGTTTTTT. Protein: CASSLGQGNTGELFF.

The chain couples TRBV7-2 to TRBJ1-2; maybe TRBD1 (6 bases). The CDR3 is made up of 13 amino acids. Germline V gives CDR1 SGHTA, CDR2 FQGNSA. The germline V and J ends were trimmed by 5 bases and 8 bases, with 15 bases remaining between them. CDR3 sequence reads: CASSQGGIRGYTF. CDR3 bases: TGTGCCAGCAGCCAAGGGGGAATTCGGGGCTACACCTTC.

The genes are TRBV12-5 and TRBJ2-7; D is possibly TRBD2 (6 bases). V dropped 2 bases and J dropped 6 bases, with 8 bases sitting between them. CDR1 is LGHNT and CDR2 is FRNRAP in the germline V gene. The CDR3 totals 12 residues. CDR3 loop: CASGLRRGEQYF. In DNA form, the CDR3 reads TGTGCTAGTGGTTTGCGGAGGGGCGAGCAGTACTTC.

The chain recombines TRBV19 with TRBJ2-7; weak D call: TRBD1 (5 bases). Germline-derived CDR1 and CDR2 are LNHDA and SQIVND (reference sequence). The V and J ends lost 3 bases and 0 bases respectively, with 9 bases between them. This CDR3 is built from 14 residues. The CDR3, as DNA: TGTGCCAGTAGTATCTTAGGGGCCTCCTACGAGCAGTACTTC. Translating gives CASSILGASYEQYF.